A single sample gave rise to the 27 T cell receptor beta chains below, sequenced in a study of cytomegalovirus exposure and HLA in healthy donors. The study ran its PCR with 60 Vbeta and 13 Jbeta primers. Sequenced by immunoSEQ multiplex PCR; TCRdb stores in-frame clones only, minus some. The sample records some 100,000 clones, about three quarters being singletons. The sequenced sample consisted of PBMCs. The receptors originated from a woman in her forties in good health and CMV-seropositive.

The V call is TRBV19, the J call TRBJ1-4; D is possibly TRBD1 (6 bases). CDR1 is LNHDA, CDR2 SQIVND, per germline (reference sequence). The V gene lost 5 bases and the J gene lost 5 bases, with 15 bases spanning the gap. CDR3 size: 15 residues. The CDR3, as DNA: TGTGCCAGTAGTCCTCCCGGACAGTCAAATGAAAAACTGTTTTTT. This codes for CASSPPGQSNEKLFF. The variable domain in full, with the rest retrieved from reference TRBV19 and TRBJ1-4, is DGGITQSPKYLFRKEGQNVTLSCEQNLNHDAMYWYRQDPGQGLRLIYYSQIVNDFQKGDIAEGYSVSREKKESFPLTVTSAQKNPTAFYLCASSPPGQSNEKLFFGSGTQLSVL.

V and J are TRBV2 and TRBJ2-7, with 7 bases identical to TRBD2. The germline V gene has CDR1 SNHLY and CDR2 FYNNEI. The CDR3 has 14 residues. V shed 7 bases and J 3 bases; nucleotides not matched to a gene: 9. CDR3 residues: CASTYPGGYYEQYF. In nucleotides, the CDR3 is TGTGCCAGCACCTACCCGGGGGGTTACTACGAGCAGTACTTC.

The J gene is TRBJ2-2, the V gene TRBV11-2; TRBD1 aligns across 11 bases. The V segment lost 5 bases and the J segment 10 bases; nucleotides outside the gene matches: 9. The CDR3 covers 15 residues. CDR1 and CDR2 from the germline V gene are SGHAT and FQNNGV. CDR3 nucleotides: TGTGCCAGCAGCCGGACAGGGGGCTTTGTCAAGGAGCTGTTTTTT. It is translated as CASSRTGGFVKELFF.

This clone was seen a handful of times. V usage is TRBV27 and J usage is TRBJ1-2; D is ambiguous. Trimming shortened V by 5 bases and J by 4 bases, and 29 bases separated the two germline ends. Germline assignment: CDR1 MNHEY and CDR2 SMNVEV (reference sequence). The CDR3 covers 19 residues. Here the CDR3 reads CASSRGGRGRAEWGYGYTF. CDR3 sequence (DNA): TGTGCCAGCAGTCGCGGTGGTCGAGGGAGGGCAGAGTGGGGCTATGGCTACACCTTC.

The chain recombines TRBV10-3 with TRBJ1-3; D is possibly TRBD1 (5 bases). The CDR3 is 15 residues long. The germline CDR1 and CDR2 sequences are ENHRY and SYGVKD. Deletions cut 0 bases from V and 3 bases from J, with 9 bases between. The CDR3 DNA follows: TGTGCCATCAGTGAGTCTTGGGGGGATGGAAACACCATATATTTT. This translates into CAISESWGDGNTIYF.

The V call is TRBV6-5, the J call TRBJ2-3; D possibly corresponds to TRBD1 (6 bases). Trimming cost V 5 bases and J 2 bases, with 14 bases left between them. The CDR3 totals 15 residues. The V gene's germline CDR1 is MNHEY and CDR2 SVGAGI. CDR3 in DNA: TGTGCCAGCAGTGTGACAGGAGAAATCACAGATACGCAGTATTTT. This sequence encodes CASSVTGEITDTQYF.

This clone showed up just once. The chain joins TRBV6-5 to TRBJ1-4; possible D gene TRBD1, 6 bases. Germline-derived CDR1 and CDR2 are MNHEY and SVGAGI. Trimming cost V 5 bases and J 5 bases, with 12 bases left between them. The CDR3 has 14 residues. The CDR3: CASSLQGGNEKLFF. The DNA of the CDR3 is TGTGCCAGCAGTCTACAGGGCGGGAATGAAAAACTGTTTTTT.

The chain employs TRBV15 and TRBJ1-4, with 8 bases aligning to TRBD1. Germline trimming cut 5 bases from V and 4 bases from J; bases unmatched to any gene: 6. From germline, CDR1 is LNHNV and CDR2 YYDKDF (reference sequence). The CDR3 consists of 15 residues. CDR3 coding DNA: TGTGCCACCAGCGCCACAGGGGGAGGTAATGAAAAACTGTTTTTT. It codes for CATSATGGGNEKLFF.

The chain is built from TRBV18 and TRBJ1-6; D is uncertain. CDR1 and CDR2 from the germline V gene are KGHSH and LQKENI. This CDR3 contains 17 residues. V was pared by 2 bases and J by 3 bases, with 14 bases between. This CDR3 reads CASSPVSTGIYNSPLHF. The CDR3 DNA follows: TGTGCCAGCTCACCAGTTTCGACCGGGATCTATAATTCACCCCTCCACTTT.

This clone was detected only once. The V call is TRBV5-1, the J call TRBJ1-5; D ambiguous. Trimming removed 1 base from V and 7 bases from J, with 12 bases in between. CDR1 SGHRS and CDR2 YFSETQ come from the germline V gene. CDR3 size: 14 residues. The CDR3 DNA reads TGCGCCAGCAGCTTGTTGGGGAGTGACCAGCCCCAGCATTTT. It translates to CASSLLGSDQPQHF.

The chain combines TRBV18 with TRBJ2-7; 7 bases match TRBD1. Germline CDR1 and CDR2: KGHSH and LQKENI. This CDR3 region has 13 residues. V trimming: 10 bases; J trimming: 1 base; junction bases outside the gene matches: 7. The DNA of the CDR3 is TGTGCCACCCAACGACAGGGATCCTACGAGCAGTACTTC. This gives the protein CATQRQGSYEQYF.

This clone was picked up a small number of times. The CDR3 region is CASSLSHQQGDTQYF. The CDR3 region has the DNA TGTGCCAGCAGCTTGAGCCACCAACAGGGAGATACGCAGTATTTT. V is TRBV5-5 and J is TRBJ2-3; D may be TRBD1 (6 bases). V was clipped by 1 base and J by 5 bases, with 14 bases between them. The CDR3 is 15 amino acids. CDR1 and CDR2 from the germline V gene are SGHKS and YYEKEE (reference sequence).

This clone was picked up one time. This chain uses TRBV7-2 with TRBJ1-6, with D possibly being TRBD1 (5 bases). The CDR3 loop spans 15 amino acids. Trimming stripped 4 bases from V and 9 bases from J, with 16 bases between. The germline gives CDR1 SGHTA, CDR2 FQGNSA. CDR3 sequence reads: CASSSTGRVGSPLHF. The CDR3 nucleotides are TGTGCCAGCAGCTCTACGGGCAGGGTTGGTTCACCCCTCCACTTT.

The chain uses TRBV10-3 and TRBJ2-1, with 12 positions matching TRBD2. Germline V gene lookup returns CDR1 ENHRY and CDR2 SYGVKD. The V gene end was trimmed by 11 bases and the J gene end by 6 bases; junction bases not matched to a gene: 5. CDR3 length: 13 amino acids. CDR3 amino acids: CAAGGLAGNEQFF. The CDR3 DNA is TGTGCCGCGGGGGGACTAGCGGGCAATGAGCAGTTCTTC.

The chain combines TRBV5-1 with TRBJ1-2; D gene ambiguous. From germline, CDR1 is SGHRS and CDR2 YFSETQ. The CDR3 contains 14 residues. Trimming removed 3 bases at V and 2 bases at J, with 11 bases between. In DNA form, the CDR3 reads TGCGCCAGCAGCTCGCCGTCCAGGAACTATGGCTACACCTTC. Translation: CASSSPSRNYGYTF.

Comment on this clone: The missing conserved phenylalanine or tryptophan at the end of this CDR3 makes a read error likely. The V call is TRBV5-1, the J call TRBJ2-7, with TRBD1 matching over 7 bases. The CDR3 contains 16 residues. V lost 4 bases to trimming and J lost 3 bases; unmatched junction nucleotides: 13. From germline, CDR1 is SGHRS and CDR2 YFSETQ. The DNA of the CDR3 is TGCGCCAGCAGCGCGGGCGCCTACAGGGGAAGCTACGAGCAGTACCTC. It specifies CASSAGAYRGSYEQYL.

The chain uses TRBV5-6 and TRBJ2-3; 7 bases fit TRBD1. The germline V gene has CDR1 SGHDT and CDR2 YYEEEE. V shed 0 bases and J 3 bases; nucleotides not matched to a gene: 7. This CDR3 is built from 16 residues. The DNA for the CDR3 is TGTGCCAGCAGCTTGGTAAAGGGGGCACGGACAGATACGCAGTATTTT. It encodes CASSLVKGARTDTQYF.

J is TRBJ2-3 and V is TRBV7-9; D perhaps matches TRBD2 (6 bases). Trimming removed 3 bases from V and 4 bases from J, with 14 bases in between. The CDR3 is 15 residues long. Germline V gene lookup returns CDR1 SEHNR and CDR2 FQNEAQ (reference sequence). The CDR3 loop is CASSFIPTSPDTQYF. In DNA form, the CDR3 reads TGTGCCAGCAGCTTCATCCCGACTAGTCCAGATACGCAGTATTTT.

The chain employs TRBV4-1 and TRBJ1-6; D is unresolved. Trimming removed 1 base from V and 8 bases from J, with 12 bases in between. This CDR3 is built from 15 residues. Germline V gene data show CDR1 as MGHRA and CDR2 as YSYEKL. CDR3 amino acids: CASSQGGVEYSPLHF. DNA of the CDR3: TGCGCCAGCAGCCAAGGAGGTGTGGAGTATTCACCCCTCCACTTT.

The J gene is TRBJ2-5, the V gene TRBV6-1, with a tentative D call TRBD1 (5 bases). Germline CDR1 MNHNS, CDR2 SASEGT. The length of the CDR3 is 13 residues. The ends were cut back, 1 base at V and 4 bases at J, with 7 bases in the middle. Here the CDR3 DNA reads TGTGCCAGCAGTGAAGGGGGCTCAGAGACCCAGTACTTC. It is translated as CASSEGGSETQYF.

The chain combines TRBV28 with TRBJ1-5; 8 bases map to TRBD1. This CDR3 is 15 amino acids long. Looked up from germline, CDR1 is MDHEN and CDR2 is SYDVKM. Losses at the gene ends were 2 bases for V and 7 bases for J; bases not matched to a gene: 7. The CDR3 loop is CASSLRTGSWQPQHF. For the CDR3, the DNA is TGTGCCAGCAGTTTAAGGACAGGGTCTTGGCAGCCCCAGCATTTT.

CDR3 DNA sequence: TGTGCCAGCAGCAATCAGGGGGCTCGGCCCCAGCATTTT. Translation: CASSNQGARPQHF. The gene calls are TRBV7-8 and TRBJ1-5; 8 bases match TRBD1. CDR3 length equals 13 residues. V was pared by 5 bases and J by 9 bases, with 6 bases of the junction left unmatched. The germline gives CDR1 SGHVS, CDR2 FQNEAQ.

This clone came up once. The J gene is TRBJ1-6, the V gene TRBV2, with 8 bases that match TRBD1. The CDR3 consists of 13 residues. Germline V gene lookup returns CDR1 SNHLY and CDR2 FYNNEI. Losses at the gene ends were 7 bases for V and 7 bases for J; bases not matched to a gene: 3. CDR3 loop: CASTGTGNSPLHF. DNA of the CDR3: TGTGCCAGCACTGGGACAGGAAATTCACCCCTCCACTTT.

V and J are TRBV19 and TRBJ1-2; TRBD1 matches at 7 bases. Germline trimming cut 2 bases from V and 6 bases from J; bases unmatched to any gene: 6. CDR1 and CDR2 (germline): LNHDA, SQIVND (reference sequence). CDR3 length equals 14 residues. The CDR3 spells CASSITGESHGYTF. The CDR3 DNA is TGTGCCAGTAGTATAACAGGGGAATCGCATGGCTACACCTTC.

Here the CDR3 DNA reads TGCGCCAGCAGTGAGTCGCCAGGGGTAAACTATGGCTACACCTTC. Residues: CASSESPGVNYGYTF. The chain links TRBV10-2 to TRBJ1-2; weak D call: TRBD1 (6 bases). Trimming took off 0 bases at V and 2 bases at J, with 10 bases between the two ends. Germline V gene lookup returns CDR1 WSHSY and CDR2 SAAADI. The CDR3 totals 15 residues.

The chain employs TRBV19 and TRBJ1-1; TRBD1 agrees at 9 bases. The germline V gene encodes CDR1 LNHDA and CDR2 SQIVND (reference sequence). J was trimmed by 8 bases and V by 2 bases; bases with no gene match: 15. This CDR3 is 17 amino acids long. This CDR3 is CASSIRGQGVRRVEAFF. The CDR3 coding sequence is TGTGCCAGTAGTATAAGGGGACAGGGCGTACGAAGGGTAGAAGCTTTCTTT.

The rearrangement links TRBV10-3 to TRBJ2-5; the match to TRBD1 covers 11 bases. Germline CDR1 reads ENHRY; CDR2 reads SYGVKD. V lost 2 bases, J lost 5 bases, and 1 base stayed unmatched. The CDR3 runs 14 residues. The CDR3 sequence: CAISEGQGAETQYF. The CDR3 bases are TGTGCCATCAGTGAGGGACAGGGGGCTGAGACCCAGTACTTC.